The 25 T cell receptor beta chains below all came from one sample that was sequenced in a study of cytomegalovirus exposure and HLA in healthy donors. Primers: 60 Vbeta forward and 13 Jbeta reverse. Here immunoSEQ multiplex PCR was the method, and the copy in TCRdb shows in-frame clones only, minus some. The table includes more than 250,000 clones, roughly 89% detected once. Sequences were obtained from PBMCs. The receptors were sampled from a woman between 18 and 29 years old in good health and CMV-seronegative.

This clone has a single count. The chain recombines TRBV19 with TRBJ1-2; D remains unclear. CDR1 is LNHDA and CDR2 is SQIVND in the germline V gene (reference sequence). This CDR3 spans 15 amino acids. Trimming left V 4 bases short and J 0 bases short, with 12 bases between. CDR3 in DNA: TGTGCCAGTAGTAGAGAGGACTTAGCTAACTATGGCTACACCTTC. Protein: CASSREDLANYGYTF. Drawing the rest from reference TRBV19 and TRBJ1-2, the complete variable domain is DGGITQSPKYLFRKEGQNVTLSCEQNLNHDAMYWYRQDPGQGLRLIYYSQIVNDFQKGDIAEGYSVSREKKESFPLTVTSAQKNPTAFYLCASSREDLANYGYTFGSGTRLTVV.

The J gene is TRBJ2-5, the V gene TRBV4-1; 12 positions match TRBD2. This CDR3 is built from 16 residues. J lost 5 bases, V lost 3 bases, and 7 bases had no gene match. Germline values: CDR1 MGHRA, CDR2 YSYEKL. The CDR3 sequence is CASSQRLAGVGETQYF. The CDR3 coding sequence is TGCGCCAGCAGCCAGAGACTAGCGGGGGTGGGGGAGACCCAGTACTTC.

This chain connects TRBV5-4 to TRBJ2-7; 8 nucleotides line up with TRBD2. Looked up from germline, CDR1 is SGHNT and CDR2 is YYREEE (reference sequence). CDR3 size: 14 residues. V dropped 4 bases and J dropped 6; count of bases not matched to a gene: 9. CDR3 nucleotide sequence: TGTGCCAGCAGCCAAGGACTAGCTCGCGGCGAGCAGTACTTC. Translating it yields CASSQGLARGEQYF. Using reference TRBV5-4 and TRBJ2-7 for the parts outside the CDR3, the full variable domain is ETGVTQSPTHLIKTRGQQVTLRCSSQSGHNTVSWYQQALGQGPQFIFQYYREEENGRGNFPPRFSGLQFPNYSSELNVNALELDDSALYLCASSQGLARGEQYFGPGTRLTVT.

The chain joins TRBV20-1 to TRBJ1-2; D ambiguous. The CDR3 is 11 residues long. The germline V gene has CDR1 DFQATT and CDR2 SNEGSKA (reference sequence). With 8 bases removed from V and 1 base from J, the gap between germline ends came to 8 bases. Here the CDR3 DNA reads TGCAGTACCACCAGTAACTATGGCTACACCTTC. This codes for CSTTSNYGYTF.

The V gene is TRBV5-6, the J gene TRBJ2-5; D gene uncertain. CDR1 is SGHDT and CDR2 is YYEEEE in the germline V gene. The CDR3 is made up of 11 amino acids. The V end lost 2 bases, the J end lost 5 bases, and 4 bases lay between the germline ends. The CDR3 DNA sequence: TGTGCCAGCAGCTTCAGGGAGACCCAGTACTTC. Protein: CASSFRETQYF.

The chain uses TRBV2 and TRBJ1-6; D may be TRBD1 (5 bases). The V end was cut by 1 base, the J end by 10 bases, with 14 bases between. CDR3 size: 15 residues. Germline V gene lookup returns CDR1 SNHLY and CDR2 FYNNEI. The DNA of the CDR3 is TGTGCCAGCAGTGAAGAGGGGTTGTTTGGCTCACCCCTCCACTTT. Translated, it gives CASSEEGLFGSPLHF.

The CDR3 spells CASSVQGVNQPQHF. Written as DNA, the CDR3 is TGTGCCAGCAGTGTTCAGGGGGTGAATCAGCCCCAGCATTTT. The chain combines TRBV2 with TRBJ1-5; 7 nucleotides line up with TRBD1. CDR1 is SNHLY, CDR2 FYNNEI, per germline. This CDR3 is 14 amino acids long. After removal of 4 bases from V and 4 bases from J, the junction contained 4 bases not matched to a gene. The full variable domain, completed using reference TRBV2 and TRBJ1-5, is EPEVTQTPSHQVTQMGQEVILRCVPISNHLYFYWYRQILGQKVEFLVSFYNNEISEKSEIFDDQFSVERPDGSNFTLKIRSTKLEDSAMYFCASSVQGVNQPQHFGDGTRLSIL.

The rearrangement uses TRBV29-1 and TRBJ1-2; a weak D match, TRBD1 (5 bases). CDR1 SQVTM and CDR2 ANQGSEA come from the germline V gene. V dropped 0 bases and J dropped 4 bases, with 15 bases sitting between them. There are 15 residues in the CDR3. In DNA form, the CDR3 reads TGCAGCGTTGAAGATCGGGGGGGGGACCTCTATGGCTACACCTTC. It encodes CSVEDRGGDLYGYTF.

This rearrangement joins TRBV5-1 to TRBJ2-1; D is uncertain. The CDR3 is made up of 14 amino acids. CDR1 SGHRS and CDR2 YFSETQ come from the germline V gene. V was trimmed by 0 bases and J by 8 bases, leaving 12 bases between them. The CDR3 bases are TGCGCCAGCAGCTTGGTATACGACCGGGATGAGCAGTTCTTC. It codes for CASSLVYDRDEQFF.

The gene calls are TRBV6-5 and TRBJ2-1; 14 nucleotides match TRBD2. V lost 4 bases to trimming and J lost 7 bases; unmatched junction nucleotides: 3. Germline V gives CDR1 MNHEY, CDR2 SVGAGI. This CDR3 is built from 15 residues. This chain's CDR3 is CASSSTSGGANEQFF. CDR3 nucleotide sequence: TGTGCCAGCAGTTCGACTAGCGGGGGGGCGAATGAGCAGTTCTTC.

The chain employs TRBV6-5 and TRBJ2-5; TRBD1 matches 10 bases. This CDR3 is 15 amino acids long. With V trimmed by 6 bases and J by 11 bases, 15 bases remained unmatched. Germline values: CDR1 MNHEY, CDR2 SVGAGI. The chain's CDR3 is CASSISTGGAWEQYF. DNA of the CDR3: TGTGCCAGCAGCATATCGACAGGGGGCGCGTGGGAGCAGTACTTC.

The genes are TRBV6-5 and TRBJ1-5; D remains ambiguous. This CDR3 has 15 residues. Germline CDR1 MNHEY, CDR2 SVGAGI. The ends were cut back, 2 bases at V and 0 bases at J, with 8 bases in the middle. The CDR3 loop is CASSYGGNSNQPQHF. The CDR3 DNA reads TGTGCCAGCAGTTACGGCGGTAATAGCAATCAGCCCCAGCATTTT.

The chain carries TRBV4-1 and TRBJ2-1; D might be TRBD1 (5 bases). Germline values: CDR1 MGHRA, CDR2 YSYEKL. The CDR3 sequence is 14 residues long. Trimming cost V 1 base and J 12 bases, with 16 bases left between them. The CDR3 DNA is TGCGCCAGCAGCCAAGGAGTTACTCAGGGTGGGCAGTTCTTC. This translates into CASSQGVTQGGQFF.

V gene TRBV5-1 combines with J gene TRBJ2-2, with D possibly matching TRBD2 (5 bases). From germline, CDR1 is SGHRS and CDR2 YFSETQ. Between the trimmed V and J ends, which lost 2 bases and 4 bases, there was a span of 9 bases. This CDR3 region has 14 residues. CDR3 bases: TGCGCCAGCAGCTTCGTCGAGGGCACCGGGGAGCTGTTTTTT. As protein: CASSFVEGTGELFF.

A single count supports this clone. V and J are TRBV30 and TRBJ1-1; D gene uncertain. V was cut by 8 bases and J by 4 bases, with 14 bases left in between. The germline V gene encodes CDR1 GTSNPN and CDR2 SVGIG (reference sequence). The CDR3 loop spans 12 amino acids. CDR3 sequence: CALDLLGTEAFF. The CDR3 DNA reads as TGTGCCCTAGACCTGTTGGGCACTGAAGCTTTCTTT.

This rearrangement joins TRBV4-1 to TRBJ2-1, with 9 bases lining up with TRBD1. This CDR3 has 15 residues. V shed 2 bases and J 5 bases; nucleotides not matched to a gene: 4. Germline loops: CDR1 MGHRA, CDR2 YSYEKL. The CDR3 loop reads CASSQTGTGNNEQFF. In nucleotides, the CDR3 is TGCGCCAGCAGCCAAACCGGGACAGGGAACAATGAGCAGTTCTTC.

The chain recombines TRBV5-1 with TRBJ1-1, with D perhaps matching TRBD1 (6 bases). There are 14 residues in the CDR3. CDR1 and CDR2 (germline): SGHRS, YFSETQ. V was cut by 3 bases and J by 2 bases, with 11 bases left in between. The CDR3 spells CASSYGTLNTEAFF. In DNA, the CDR3 is TGCGCCAGCAGCTACGGGACACTTAACACTGAAGCTTTCTTT.

The V call is TRBV5-6, the J call TRBJ2-1; no clear D. V lost 0 bases, J lost 5 bases, and 6 bases lay in between. CDR1 and CDR2 from the germline V gene are SGHDT and YYEEEE. The CDR3 runs to 13 residues. The CDR3 loop is CASSLALHNEQFF. The CDR3 DNA follows: TGTGCCAGCAGCTTGGCCCTCCACAATGAGCAGTTCTTC.

This chain links TRBV7-9 with TRBJ2-7; D uncertain. Germline V gives CDR1 SEHNR, CDR2 FQNEAQ (reference sequence). CDR3 size: 11 residues. V gave up 3 bases and J gave up 7 bases, with 7 bases separating them. CDR3 DNA: TGTGCCAGCAGCTTTAACCGGGAGCAGTACTTC. Residues: CASSFNREQYF.

V and J are TRBV5-1 and TRBJ2-2; 8 positions agree with TRBD2. The J segment lost 0 bases and the V segment lost 4 bases, leaving 2 bases of the junction unmatched. The germline gives CDR1 SGHRS, CDR2 YFSETQ. The length of the CDR3 is 15 residues. CDR3 loop: CASSPGLANTGELFF. CDR3 nucleotide sequence: TGCGCCAGCAGCCCGGGACTAGCGAACACCGGGGAGCTGTTTTTT.

The CDR3 sequence: CASSLEGGFSGEQFF. CDR3 bases: TGTGCCAGCAGCTTAGAAGGGGGTTTTAGTGGTGAGCAGTTCTTC. The V and J genes are TRBV7-6 and TRBJ2-1; possibly TRBD1 for D (6 bases). This CDR3 comprises 15 residues. CDR1 and CDR2 (germline): SGHVS, FNYEAQ. V gave up 1 base and J gave up 9 bases, with 16 bases separating them.

For the CDR3, the DNA is TGCGCCAGCAGCTTCGGGACTACCTACAATGAGCAGTTCTTC. Amino acids: CASSFGTTYNEQFF. This chain connects TRBV5-1 to TRBJ2-1; TRBD2 matches 7 bases. The junction had 1 base not matched to a gene; V was cut back by 2 bases and J by 2 bases. CDR3 length: 14 residues. The germline CDR1 and CDR2 sequences are SGHRS and YFSETQ.

The chain carries TRBV7-9 and TRBJ2-3; D uncertain. This CDR3 has 15 amino acids. Trimming cost V 4 bases and J 0 bases, with 11 bases left between them. Germline V gives CDR1 SEHNR, CDR2 FQNEAQ (reference sequence). The CDR3 DNA sequence: TGTGCCAGCAGCTCAAACAGAACTAGCACAGATACGCAGTATTTT. Its protein is CASSSNRTSTDTQYF.

Worth noting for this clone: This sample includes further DNA sequences coding for the same CDR3. The V and J genes are TRBV5-1 and TRBJ2-2; no definite D call. The germline gives CDR1 SGHRS, CDR2 YFSETQ. V shed 0 bases and J shed 1 base, with 4 bases lying between them. The CDR3 has 14 amino acids. The CDR3, as DNA: TGCGCCAGCAGCTTGGGACAGAACACCGGGGAGCTGTTTTTT. Translation gives CASSLGQNTGELFF.

The chain links TRBV6-1 to TRBJ1-4; maybe TRBD1 (5 bases). Trimming took 4 bases from V and 12 from J, leaving 15 bases between them. Germline CDR1 is MNHNS and CDR2 is SASEGT. The CDR3 runs to 13 residues. This CDR3 is CASSVVLLGELFF. CDR3 sequence (DNA): TGTGCCAGCAGTGTGGTGCTCCTAGGGGAACTGTTTTTT.